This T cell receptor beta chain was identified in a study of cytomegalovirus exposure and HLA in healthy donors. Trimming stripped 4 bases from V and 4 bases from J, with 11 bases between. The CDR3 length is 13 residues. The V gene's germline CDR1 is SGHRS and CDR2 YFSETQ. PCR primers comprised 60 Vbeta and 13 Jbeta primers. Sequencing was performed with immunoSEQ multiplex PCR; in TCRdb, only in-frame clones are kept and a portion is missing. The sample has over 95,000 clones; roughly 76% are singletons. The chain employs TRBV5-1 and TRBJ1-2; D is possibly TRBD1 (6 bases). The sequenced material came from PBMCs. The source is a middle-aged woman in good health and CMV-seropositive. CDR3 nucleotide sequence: TGCGCCAGCAGCCGGGACAACGTCTATGGCTACACCTTC. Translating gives CASSRDNVYGYTF.